These T cell receptor beta chains were read from a single sample in a study of Ad26.COV2.S vaccination and SARS-CoV-2 variants. Using immunoSEQ multiplex PCR, the repertoire was profiled, and TCRdb retains in-frame clones only, with some absent. The top ten clones hold approximately 5% of a sample with 330,000 or so clones, 85% to 90% of them seen once. The material was peripheral blood, obtained in a trial of Ad26.COV2.S vaccine versus placebo. These receptor sequences come from a person aged 18-65 years who received the Ad26.COV2.S COVID-19 vaccine or a placebo. Each CDR3 is given with its conserved first and last residue. A D gene is named only where the DNA matches it firmly. Expanded clones get a size class; other rows say once, few or many, or leave the size out.

CDR3aa	CDR3nt	d_gene	v_gene	j_gene	abundance
CASSIRRVETEAFF	TGTGCCAGTAGTATCCGGAGGGTGGAGACTGAAGCTTTCTTT	-	TRBV19	TRBJ1-1	-
CASSPVKGRSIAGNTIYF	TGTGCCAGCAGCCCCGTGAAGGGGAGGTCTATCGCTGGAAACACCATATATTTT	-	TRBV5-8	TRBJ1-3	-
CASSEGDRGKTEAFF	TGTGCCAGCAGTGAGGGGGACAGGGGCAAAACTGAAGCTTTCTTT	TRBD1	TRBV2	TRBJ1-1	-
CASNYRGDYGYTF	TGTGCCAGCAATTACAGGGGTGACTATGGCTACACCTTC	TRBD1	TRBV5-8	TRBJ1-2	few
CASSEGALDTQYF	TGTGCCAGCAGCGAGGGGGCGCTGGATACGCAGTATTTT	TRBD1	TRBV5-6	TRBJ2-3	-
CASSQDWWGKLFF	TGCGCCAGCAGCCAAGATTGGTGGGGGAAACTGTTTTTT	-	TRBV4-1	TRBJ1-4	few
CASSYGRSSYNEQFF	TGTGCCAGCAGTTACGGGAGGAGCTCCTACAATGAGCAGTTCTTC	-	TRBV6-5	TRBJ2-1	-
CAISRGLAGETDTQYF	TGTGCCATCAGTAGGGGACTAGCGGGAGAAACAGATACGCAGTATTTT	TRBD2	TRBV10-3	TRBJ2-3	-
CASSFVSSETPLHF	TGTGCCAGCAGTTTTGTGAGCTCCGAGACACCCCTCCACTTT	-	TRBV27	TRBJ1-6	-
CASSMTGGSGGYTF	TGTGCCAGCAGCATGACAGGGGGCTCTGGTGGCTACACCTTC	TRBD1	TRBV2	TRBJ1-2	-
CASSKVEVTGELFF	TGTGCCAGCTCAAAGGTGGAGGTCACCGGGGAGCTGTTTTTT	-	TRBV27	TRBJ2-2	-
CASRLKRTVHLSGNTIYF	TGTGCCAGCAGACTCAAAAGGACAGTACACCTCTCTGGAAACACCATATATTTT	-	TRBV28	TRBJ1-3	-
CATGPSGNSGNTIYF	TGTGCCACCGGACCCTCAGGAAACTCTGGAAACACCATATATTTT	-	TRBV10-3	TRBJ1-3	-
CASSSRTGNSPLHF	TGCGCCAGCAGCTCAAGGACAGGGAATTCACCCCTCCACTTT	TRBD1	TRBV5-1	TRBJ1-6	-
CAWSVRATNEKLFF	TGTGCCTGGAGTGTCCGGGCAACTAATGAAAAACTGTTTTTT	-	TRBV30	TRBJ1-4	-
CASSQDVTGDLYTF	TGCGCCAGCAGCCAAGACGTGACAGGGGATTTGTACACCTTC	TRBD1	TRBV4-1	TRBJ1-2	once
CASRGGSSTEAFF	TGTGCCAGCAGGGGAGGGAGCTCCACTGAAGCTTTCTTT	-	TRBV28	TRBJ1-1	once
CASSPPRGGYNEQFF	TGTGCCAGCAGTCCTCCCCGGGGAGGCTACAATGAGCAGTTCTTC	-	TRBV11-3	TRBJ2-1	-
CASSPWQNTEAFF	TGTGCCAGCAGTCCCTGGCAGAACACTGAAGCTTTCTTT	-	TRBV6-2/TRBV6-3	TRBJ1-1	-
CASSLGATGSYTF	TGCGCCAGCAGCTTGGGCGCCACAGGGAGCTACACCTTC	-	TRBV5-1	TRBJ1-2	-
CARAARSWGYTF	TGTGCCAGAGCTGCCAGGTCTTGGGGCTACACCTTC	-	TRBV19	TRBJ1-2	once
CASTPNRQPQHF	TGCGCCAGCACCCCGAATAGACAGCCCCAGCATTTT	-	TRBV23-1	TRBJ1-5	-
CASSLGTETQYF	TGTGCCAGCAGCTTAGGCACAGAGACCCAGTACTTC	-	TRBV11-2	TRBJ2-5	once
CASSTSYARDNTDTQYF	TGTGCCAGCAGCACATCGTACGCCCGGGACAACACAGATACGCAGTATTTT	-	TRBV25-1	TRBJ2-3	-
CASSLGISGYTGELFF	TGTGCCAGCAGCCTGGGGATAAGCGGATACACCGGGGAGCTGTTTTTT	-	TRBV5-6	TRBJ2-2	-
CASSIPGLETEAFF	TGTGCCAGTAGTATACCCGGGTTAGAGACTGAAGCTTTCTTT	-	TRBV19	TRBJ1-1	-
CASSELVRGLDGYTF	TGTGCCAGCAGTGAATTGGTCAGGGGGCTGGATGGCTACACCTTC	TRBD1	TRBV2	TRBJ1-2	-
CASSFSLGQRADNYGYTF	TGTGCCAGCAGTTTTTCCTTGGGACAGAGAGCTGATAACTATGGCTACACCTTC	TRBD1	TRBV28	TRBJ1-2	-
CATSDSLGEGPVEQFF	TGTGCCACCAGTGACTCCTTGGGGGAGGGCCCAGTTGAGCAGTTCTTC	TRBD2	TRBV24-1	TRBJ2-1	-
CASSTRGTTNEKLFF	TGTGCCAGCAGCACCAGGGGAACCACTAATGAAAAACTGTTTTTT	-	TRBV5-5	TRBJ1-4	-
CASSQGTADNSPLHF	TGCGCCAGCAGCCAAGGGACAGCGGATAATTCACCCCTCCACTTT	-	TRBV4-3	TRBJ1-6	-
CSVRDLTNEKLFF	TGCAGCGTCCGAGATCTAACTAATGAAAAACTGTTTTTT	-	TRBV29-1	TRBJ1-4	-
CASSVTGIGNTIYF	TGTGCCAGTAGTGTTACAGGGATCGGAAACACCATATATTTT	-	TRBV19	TRBJ1-3	-
CAISPGTLETQYF	TGTGCCATCAGTCCCGGGACCCTAGAGACCCAGTACTTC	-	TRBV10-3	TRBJ2-5	-
CASRGQGRDTEAFF	TGTGCCAGCAGGGGTCAGGGTAGAGATACTGAAGCTTTCTTT	-	TRBV13	TRBJ1-1	-
CASGTGLGNTIYF	TGTGCCAGCGGCACAGGGCTAGGAAACACCATATATTTT	-	TRBV12-3/TRBV12-4	TRBJ1-3	-
CASSPVVLAAHQETQYF	TGTGCCAGCAGCCCAGTCGTTTTAGCGGCCCACCAAGAGACCCAGTACTTC	-	TRBV11-3	TRBJ2-5	once
CASSRTGGEETQYF	TGTGCCAGCAGCCGGACAGGGGGTGAGGAGACCCAGTACTTC	TRBD1	TRBV27	TRBJ2-5	once
CASSFSTGTGELFF	TGTGCCAGCAGCTTCTCGACAGGGACCGGGGAGCTGTTTTTT	TRBD1	TRBV5-4	TRBJ2-2	-
CATSRDISDTQYF	TGTGCCACCAGCAGAGATATTTCAGATACGCAGTATTTT	-	TRBV15	TRBJ2-3	-
CASNARNTIYF	TGTGCCAGCAACGCCAGAAACACCATATATTTT	-	TRBV12-3/TRBV12-4	TRBJ1-3	-
CASSQITTRNTGELFF	TGTGCCAGCAGCCAGATTACGACTAGAAACACCGGGGAGCTGTTTTTT	-	TRBV3-1/TRBV3-2	TRBJ2-2	-
CASSPWDREQFF	TGTGCCAGCAGCCCTTGGGACAGGGAGCAGTTCTTC	TRBD1	TRBV5-6	TRBJ2-1	-
CASSAGASRDENSPLHF	TGTGCCAGCAGCGCGGGGGCATCCCGGGACGAAAATTCACCCCTCCACTTT	-	TRBV7-9	TRBJ1-6	-
CASSPDRANYGYTF	TGTGCCAGCAGCCCCGACAGGGCCAACTATGGCTACACCTTC	TRBD1	TRBV7-3	TRBJ1-2	-
CASSPDREETQYF	TGTGCCAGCAGCCCGGACAGGGAAGAGACCCAGTACTTC	TRBD1	TRBV5-6	TRBJ2-5	-
CAVPSWQRENEQFF	TGTGCCGTACCTTCATGGCAGCGGGAGAATGAGCAGTTCTTC	TRBD2	TRBV7-9	TRBJ2-1	-
CASNRMMNTEAFF	TGTGCCAGCAATAGGATGATGAACACTGAAGCTTTCTTT	-	TRBV6-5	TRBJ1-1	few
CASSYGLAGIETQYF	TGTGCCAGCAGTTACGGGCTAGCGGGAATCGAGACCCAGTACTTC	TRBD2	TRBV6-5	TRBJ2-5	-
CASGLGHRDREGYTF	TGTGCTAGTGGTTTGGGACACCGGGACAGGGAAGGCTACACCTTC	TRBD1	TRBV12-5	TRBJ1-2	-
CASSVTGGFYEQYF	TGTGCCAGCAGCGTGACGGGGGGGTTTTACGAGCAGTACTTC	TRBD2	TRBV11-2	TRBJ2-7	-
CASSLGGTYQETQYF	TGTGCCAGCAGCTTGGGGGGCACCTATCAAGAGACCCAGTACTTC	-	TRBV7-9	TRBJ2-5	-
CASSPGRWGNQPQHF	TGTGCCAGCAGCCCCGGAAGGTGGGGCAATCAGCCCCAGCATTTT	-	TRBV7-9	TRBJ1-5	few